The 7 T cell receptor beta chains presented below share a single source sample, sequenced in a study of shared clonotypes between healthy human individuals. Only in-frame clones appear in the TCRdb table, and some are missing; sequencing was by immunoSEQ multiplex PCR. The profile shows over a million clones, approximately 98% of them singletons. Specimen: naive CD4+ T cells sorted from blood. Indicated subset: CD45RA+ positively selected. These receptors were obtained from a man aged 25 to 40 in good health.

The gene calls are TRBV11-2 and TRBJ1-2; D is possibly TRBD1 (5 bases). V lost 0 bases and J 8 bases, leaving 13 bases between the germline ends. The CDR3 length is 14 residues. Germline V gives CDR1 SGHAT, CDR2 FQNNGV. The CDR3 DNA reads TGTGCCAGCAGCTTAGATCTCAGGGTTCGGGGCTACACCTTC. Its protein product is CASSLDLRVRGYTF.

About this clone: The sample has other DNA sequences that encode this CDR3 too. This chain joins TRBV11-3 and TRBJ2-7; D unresolved. CDR3 size: 14 residues. The V gene lost 1 base and the J gene lost 1 base, with 8 bases spanning the gap. Germline assignment: CDR1 SGHNT and CDR2 YENEEA. The CDR3 protein is CASSLGPGSYEQYF. The CDR3 nucleotides read TGTGCCAGCAGCTTAGGGCCCGGTTCCTACGAGCAGTACTTC.

This chain links TRBV5-4 with TRBJ2-1; a weak D match, TRBD2 (5 bases). V was trimmed by 4 bases and J by 3 bases, leaving 14 bases between them. The CDR3 runs to 15 residues. The germline gives CDR1 SGHNT, CDR2 YYREEE (reference sequence). This chain's CDR3 is CASSQAASLYNEQFF. Here the CDR3 DNA reads TGTGCCAGCAGCCAGGCCGCTAGCCTCTACAATGAGCAGTTCTTC.

The rearrangement joins TRBV27 to TRBJ1-2; no clear D gene. Deletions cut 0 bases from V and 7 bases from J, with 9 bases between. Germline V CDR1 and CDR2: MNHEY, SMNVEV (reference sequence). This CDR3 spans 13 amino acids. This CDR3 is CASSLSFSSGYTF. The CDR3 nucleotides are TGTGCCAGCAGTTTATCTTTCTCTTCTGGCTACACCTTC.

The CDR3 reads CASSKAGAGGPSYNEQFF. CDR3 DNA: TGCGCCAGCAGCAAGGCGGGAGCGGGAGGGCCCTCCTACAATGAGCAGTTCTTC. This chain uses TRBV5-1 with TRBJ2-1; TRBD2 matches 10 bases. V trimming: 4 bases; J trimming: 0 bases; junction bases outside the gene matches: 10. Germline values: CDR1 SGHRS, CDR2 YFSETQ. The CDR3 is 18 residues long.

The chain links TRBV5-1 to TRBJ2-7, with D tentatively TRBD1 (6 bases). CDR1 SGHRS and CDR2 YFSETQ come from the germline V gene. V shed 0 bases and J shed 5 bases, with 18 bases lying between them. This CDR3 is built from 16 residues. CDR3 region: CASSLGLGQGTHEQYF. The CDR3 DNA sequence: TGCGCCAGCAGCTTGGGTCTAGGGCAGGGGACGCACGAGCAGTACTTC.

The rearrangement links TRBV28 to TRBJ2-3, with 10 positions matching TRBD2. V shed 4 bases, J shed 10 bases, and the junction held 8 bases outside the gene matches. This CDR3 has 14 amino acids. Per germline, CDR1 MDHEN and CDR2 SYDVKM. The DNA for the CDR3 is TGTGCCAGCAGTTGGCCTAGCGGGAGTGTGGCGCAGTATTTT. It encodes CASSWPSGSVAQYF.